Reported below is one T cell receptor beta chain. The germline CDR1 and CDR2 sequences are GTSNPN and SVGIG (reference sequence). Trimming removed 2 bases from V and 8 bases from J, with 7 bases in between. The CDR3 runs to 11 residues. The data are from a study of CD8 T cells in Susac syndrome. After extraction with the RNeasy kit, about 0.5 to 1 ug of the RNA was reverse transcribed using random hexamers. The CDR3 of TCR beta was amplified by immunoSEQ multiplex PCR across 54 Vbeta and 13 Jbeta. TCRdb recomputed calls from the immunoSEQ multiplex PCR reads with MiXCR, one row per CDR3 protein. The sample lists 150,000 to 200,000 distinct CDR3 sequences; around 96% were seen once. Healthy donors, matched for age and sex, constituted the control group. Negative isolation yielded CD4+ and CD8+ T cells, and FACS enriched TEMRA cells.

The chain employs TRBV30 and TRBJ1-3, with D unclear. Sample: CD4+ T cells from PBMCs. This TCR was sampled from a human donor in good health. CDR3 DNA sequence: TGTGCCTGGAGTACCCGGGACACCATATATTTT. This codes for CAWSTRDTIYF. Using reference TRBV30 and TRBJ1-3 for the parts outside the CDR3, the full variable domain is SQTIHQWPATLVQPVGSPLSLECTVEGTSNPNLYWYRQAAGRGLQLLFYSVGIGQISSEVPQNLSASRPQDRQFILSSKKLLLSDSGFYLCAWSTRDTIYFGEGSWLTVV.